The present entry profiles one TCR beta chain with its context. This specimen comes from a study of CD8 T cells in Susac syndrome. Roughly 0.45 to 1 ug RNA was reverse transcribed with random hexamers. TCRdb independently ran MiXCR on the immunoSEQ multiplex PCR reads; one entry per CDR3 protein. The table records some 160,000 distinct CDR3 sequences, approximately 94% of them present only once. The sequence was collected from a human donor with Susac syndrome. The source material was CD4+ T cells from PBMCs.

The CDR3 is CASRNRDTEAFF. Written as DNA, the CDR3 is TGTGCCAGCAGAAACCGGGACACTGAAGCTTTCTTT. This chain uses TRBV3-1 with TRBJ1-1; D remains unclear. CDR1 and CDR2 from the germline V gene are LGHDT and YNNKEL (reference sequence). This CDR3 is built from 12 residues. The germline V and J ends were trimmed by 6 bases and 3 bases, with 8 bases remaining between them.